One sample yielded the 13 T cell receptor beta chains listed below, sequenced in a study of T-cell memory formation after mild COVID-19. TCRdb independently ran MiXCR on the 5' RACE reads; one entry per CDR3 protein. This table has 350,000 to 400,000 distinct CDR3 sequences, under 15% appearing once. Sequencing was done on a sample of PBMCs or a T cell subset sorted from them (not recorded which). These receptors were obtained from a man aged 18 to 30 who had mild COVID-19 (a few samples of this study predate the infection). Cell type and time point are not known.

V and J are TRBV9 and TRBJ1-2; D remains ambiguous. This CDR3 comprises 15 residues. The V and J ends lost 0 bases and 0 bases respectively, with 9 bases between them. CDR1 is SGDLS, CDR2 YYNGEE, per germline. CDR3 in DNA: TGTGCCAGCAGCGTAGACAGAGTAGCTAACTATGGCTACACCTTC. Amino acids: CASSVDRVANYGYTF.

The chain employs TRBV7-9 and TRBJ2-1, with D possibly TRBD2 on 5 matching bases. Germline V lookup: CDR1 SEHNR, CDR2 FQNEAQ (reference sequence). The V end lost 7 bases, the J end lost 7 bases, and 11 bases lay between the germline ends. The CDR3 consists of 12 residues. CDR3 DNA sequence: TGTGCCAGCAACACTCTAGCAAATGAGCAGTTCTTC. Translating it yields CASNTLANEQFF.

The chain uses TRBV6-5 and TRBJ2-3; D uncertain. V was clipped by 0 bases and J by 1 base, with 14 bases between them. Germline CDR1 MNHEY, CDR2 SVGAGI. CDR3 size: 17 residues. The CDR3 DNA reads TGTGCCAGCAGTTACTCGGCCAGACCGACCGGCACAGATACGCAGTATTTT. It translates to CASSYSARPTGTDTQYF.

This clonotype occurred many times. The chain combines TRBV5-1 with TRBJ2-7, with a possible D match to TRBD2 (5 bases). The CDR3 consists of 15 residues. Germline CDR1 reads SGHRS; CDR2 reads YFSETQ. With 4 bases removed from V and 0 bases from J, the gap between germline ends came to 14 bases. This CDR3 is CASSPGIGSSYEQYF. DNA for the CDR3: TGCGCCAGCAGCCCGGGGATTGGGAGCTCCTACGAGCAGTACTTC.

Only a few counts were recorded for this clonotype. The rearrangement uses TRBV12-3 or TRBV12-4 and TRBJ2-2; perhaps TRBD2 as D (7 bases). CDR3 length: 17 residues. The V gene lost 1 base and the J gene lost 7 bases, with 19 bases spanning the gap. CDR3 coding DNA: TGTGCCAGCAGTTTAGGTCGGTTGGGGGGGGCCGGCGGGGAGCTGTTTTTT. The encoded protein is CASSLGRLGGAGGELFF.

The CDR3 DNA reads as TGCAGTGCTAGAGCAGTTAGCTCCTACGAGCAGTACTTC. Its protein product is CSARAVSSYEQYF. V gene TRBV20-1 combines with J gene TRBJ2-7, with no clear D. CDR1 is DFQATT, CDR2 SNEGSKA, per germline (reference sequence). The CDR3 has 13 residues. Trimming took 1 base from V and 0 from J, leaving 7 bases between them.

This clonotype was observed a few times. The chain uses TRBV2 and TRBJ2-3; D is unresolved. The CDR3 extends over 13 amino acids. Germline V gene data show CDR1 as SNHLY and CDR2 as FYNNEI. V was trimmed by 2 bases and J by 2 bases, leaving 5 bases between them. CDR3 in DNA: TGTGCCAGCAGTGAACAGTTCACAGATACGCAGTATTTT. Its protein product is CASSEQFTDTQYF.

The table lists this clonotype with a few counts. The rearrangement joins TRBV7-2 to TRBJ2-3; D may be TRBD2 (6 bases). Trimming stripped 3 bases from V and 1 base from J, with 11 bases between. Germline V gene data show CDR1 as SGHTA and CDR2 as FQGNSA. This CDR3 contains 15 residues. For the CDR3, the DNA is TGTGCCAGCAGCTTTAACGGGGGTGGCACAGATACGCAGTATTTT. This sequence encodes CASSFNGGGTDTQYF.

This chain joins TRBV12-3 or TRBV12-4 and TRBJ2-2, with D uncertain. The CDR3 loop spans 16 amino acids. The V end was cut by 8 bases, the J end by 1 base, with 17 bases between. The CDR3 region is CASGPPRQRNTGELFF. CDR3 nucleotide sequence: TGTGCCAGCGGCCCCCCGAGGCAGAGGAACACCGGGGAGCTGTTTTTT.

By share of the sample, this clonotype is medium-sized (0.01 to 0.1%). The chain carries TRBV7-9 and TRBJ1-2; 11 positions match TRBD1. In germline, CDR1 is SEHNR, CDR2 FQNEAQ (reference sequence). The V and J ends lost 5 bases and 6 bases, in that order; junction bases with no gene match: 5. The CDR3 covers 14 residues. CDR3 DNA sequence: TGTGCCAGCAGCGACGGACAGGGGGCTGATGGCTACACCTTC. It is translated as CASSDGQGADGYTF.

The chain carries TRBV18 and TRBJ1-2, with no clear D. Germline CDR1 KGHSH, CDR2 LQKENI. V lost 3 bases and J 14 bases, leaving 13 bases between the germline ends. This CDR3 spans 11 amino acids. The CDR3, as DNA: TGTGCCAGCTCACCGTACAATAATATAACCTTC. This codes for CASSPYNNITF.

The rearrangement links TRBV9 to TRBJ2-3; 8 nucleotides match TRBD2. Germline values: CDR1 SGDLS, CDR2 YYNGEE. Trimming removed 1 base from V and 0 bases from J; junction bases left unmatched: 13. This CDR3 has 19 amino acids. The CDR3 DNA sequence: TGTGCCAGCAGCGTACACCCCCAAGCGGGGGCCACTAGCACAGATACGCAGTATTTT. Its translation is CASSVHPQAGATSTDTQYF.

The rearrangement joins TRBV5-1 to TRBJ2-7; the D call may be TRBD1 or TRBD2 (5 bases each). V was shortened by 0 bases and J by 0 bases, with 10 bases between the two germline ends. Germline CDR1 and CDR2: SGHRS and YFSETQ. The CDR3 sequence is 15 residues long. The CDR3 coding sequence is TGCGCCAGCAGCTTGGCCTCAGGGAGCTCCTACGAGCAGTACTTC. Translation gives CASSLASGSSYEQYF.